These 18 T cell receptor beta chains originate from one sample sequenced in a study of blood T cell repertoires in COVID-19. TCRdb keeps only in-frame clones here, not all; method: immunoSEQ multiplex PCR. The sample lists roughly 49,000 clones, roughly nine tenths occurring once. The specimen sequenced was peripheral blood. These receptors originate from a woman over 75 with acute or convalescent COVID-19.

The V call is TRBV4-3, the J call TRBJ1-1; D is ambiguous. The V and J ends lost 4 bases and 3 bases respectively, with 15 bases between them. Germline values: CDR1 LGHNA, CDR2 YSLEER. The CDR3 contains 15 residues. CDR3 DNA: TGCGCCAGCAGCCCTGCTGGAGTCAAGGACACTGAAGCTTTCTTT. It specifies CASSPAGVKDTEAFF.

The rearrangement joins TRBV7-9 to TRBJ2-7; 9 positions agree with TRBD1. Trimming removed 2 bases from V and 5 bases from J; junction bases left unmatched: 7. The CDR3 is made up of 15 amino acids. The V gene's germline CDR1 is SEHNR and CDR2 FQNEAQ (reference sequence). CDR3 sequence reads: CASSLQGQGKHEQYF. In DNA, the CDR3 is TGTGCCAGCAGCTTACAAGGACAGGGGAAACACGAGCAGTACTTC. Based on the CDR3 plus reference TRBV7-9 and TRBJ2-7, the full variable domain is DTGVSQNPRHKITKRGQNVTFRCDPISEHNRLYWYRQTLGQGPEFLTYFQNEAQLEKSRLLSDRFSAERPKGSFSTLEIQRTEQGDSAMYLCASSLQGQGKHEQYFGPGTRLTVT.

The J gene is TRBJ1-1, the V gene TRBV2; D not certain. Trimming cost V 2 bases and J 1 base, with 5 bases left between them. The CDR3 loop spans 13 amino acids. In germline, CDR1 is SNHLY, CDR2 FYNNEI. The CDR3 protein is CASSEFWNTEAFF. For the CDR3, the DNA is TGTGCCAGCAGTGAATTCTGGAACACTGAAGCTTTCTTT.

The rearrangement uses TRBV5-4 and TRBJ2-7, with D hard to call. The CDR3 is 12 amino acids. V was cut by 2 bases and J by 3 bases, with 6 bases left in between. Germline values: CDR1 SGHNT, CDR2 YYREEE (reference sequence). The CDR3 DNA reads as TGTGCCAGCAGCTTTAACAGCTACGAGCAGTACTTC. This translates into CASSFNSYEQYF.

For the CDR3, the DNA is TGTGCCTGGGAGAGGAGAGACAGAACCTATGGCTACACCTTC. This sequence encodes CAWERRDRTYGYTF. The chain is built from TRBV30 and TRBJ1-2; tentative D call: TRBD1 (5 bases). This CDR3 is 14 amino acids long. Looked up from germline, CDR1 is GTSNPN and CDR2 is SVGIG (reference sequence). Trimming took 5 bases from V and 4 from J, leaving 17 bases between them.

The chain links TRBV30 to TRBJ1-1; D remains unclear. CDR1 and CDR2 (germline): GTSNPN, SVGIG (reference sequence). The ends were cut back, 0 bases at V and 1 base at J, with 6 bases in the middle. The CDR3 extends over 13 amino acids. CDR3 sequence reads: CAWSVRRNTEAFF. In DNA, the CDR3 is TGTGCCTGGAGTGTACGCAGGAACACTGAAGCTTTCTTT.

The J gene is TRBJ2-1, the V gene TRBV12-5; TRBD2 matches 8 bases. CDR3 length equals 15 residues. The ends lost 6 bases at V and 10 bases at J; junction bases unmatched: 14. The V gene's germline CDR1 is LGHNT and CDR2 FRNRAP. CDR3 in DNA: TGTGCTAGTGGCGCGGGGGGTAGCGGTTATGGGGAGCAGTTCTTC. Translating gives CASGAGGSGYGEQFF.

J is TRBJ1-1 and V is TRBV7-2; 7 bases match TRBD1. The CDR3 is 14 residues long. J lost 0 bases, V lost 5 bases, and 3 bases had no gene match. From germline, CDR1 is SGHTA and CDR2 FQGNSA. CDR3 sequence reads: CASSPTGVNTEAFF. Written as DNA, the CDR3 is TGTGCCAGCAGCCCCACAGGGGTGAACACTGAAGCTTTCTTT. The full variable domain, completed using reference TRBV7-2 and TRBJ1-1, is GAGVSQSPSNKVTEKGKDVELRCDPISGHTALYWYRQSLGQGLEFLIYFQGNSAPDKSGLPSDRFSAERTGGSVSTLTIQRTQQEDSAVYLCASSPTGVNTEAFFGQGTRLTVV.

The chain combines TRBV6-4 with TRBJ1-5, with TRBD1 as a possible D gene (6 bases). The CDR3 is 15 residues long. V lost 8 bases and J 3 bases, leaving 17 bases between the germline ends. Germline V gives CDR1 MRHNA, CDR2 SNTAGT. CDR3 in DNA: TGTGCCAGCTCCCCTAATACAGGGCCCAATCAGCCCCAGCATTTT. This translates into CASSPNTGPNQPQHF.

V is TRBV6-2 or TRBV6-3 and J is TRBJ2-7; 7 bases line up with TRBD2. J was trimmed by 5 bases and V by 6 bases; bases with no gene match: 16. The germline gives CDR1 MNHEY, CDR2 SVGEGT. The CDR3 length is 16 residues. CDR3 DNA: TGTGCCAGCAGCAGTTGGGGGGGAGCGGGAATCAACGAGCAGTACTTC. Its protein is CASSSWGGAGINEQYF.

This chain connects TRBV6-5 to TRBJ2-1, with 7 nucleotides matching TRBD2. V shed 4 bases, J shed 4 bases, and the junction held 10 bases outside the gene matches. The V gene's germline CDR1 is MNHEY and CDR2 SVGAGI. The CDR3 totals 16 residues. In DNA form, the CDR3 reads TGTGCCAGCAGTTCATGGACTAGACTGAAATACAATGAGCAGTTCTTC. Its translation: CASSSWTRLKYNEQFF.

This chain links TRBV5-1 with TRBJ1-1; 7 bases are shared with TRBD1. Germline CDR1 SGHRS, CDR2 YFSETQ. J gave up 6 bases and V 3 bases, and 11 bases lay outside the gene matches. CDR3 length: 15 amino acids. CDR3 residues: CASSSTGAPTAEAFF. CDR3 bases: TGCGCCAGCAGCTCTACAGGGGCTCCTACAGCTGAAGCTTTCTTT.

The rearrangement links TRBV18 to TRBJ1-5; D possibly corresponds to TRBD1 (5 bases). V gave up 3 bases and J gave up 6 bases, with 9 bases separating them. The germline gives CDR1 KGHSH, CDR2 LQKENI. CDR3 size: 13 residues. This chain's CDR3 is CASSPIGAQPQHF. The CDR3 DNA sequence: TGTGCCAGCTCACCCATAGGGGCTCAGCCCCAGCATTTT.

This clone was counted a single time. The gene calls are TRBV29-1 and TRBJ2-1, with 7 bases lining up with TRBD1. V gave up 4 bases and J gave up 6 bases; unmatched junction bases: 3. Germline V gene data show CDR1 as SQVTM and CDR2 as ANQGSEA. This CDR3 comprises 12 residues. The CDR3 reads CSVAPGGNEQFF. In DNA, the CDR3 is TGCAGCGTTGCCCCAGGGGGCAATGAGCAGTTCTTC.

The chain couples TRBV19 to TRBJ2-2; TRBD1 matches 10 bases. Per germline, CDR1 LNHDA and CDR2 SQIVND (reference sequence). This CDR3 contains 16 residues. J lost 3 bases, V lost 6 bases, and 7 bases had no gene match. CDR3 nucleotides: TGTGCCAGTAGGGGACAGGGGAGGCTGGACACCGGGGAGCTGTTTTTT. This translates into CASRGQGRLDTGELFF.

The chain is built from TRBV10-3 and TRBJ1-3; 7 nucleotides align to TRBD1. The germline CDR1 and CDR2 sequences are ENHRY and SYGVKD. CDR3 size: 14 residues. V dropped 5 bases and J dropped 3; count of bases not matched to a gene: 4. The CDR3 reads CAISRQGYGNTIYF. The CDR3 coding sequence is TGTGCCATCAGTAGACAGGGTTATGGAAACACCATATATTTT.

The genes are TRBV24-1 and TRBJ2-3; 9 nucleotides align to TRBD2. The CDR3 consists of 17 residues. Germline CDR1 and CDR2: KGHDR and SFDVKD. With V trimmed by 9 bases and J by 0 bases, 12 bases remained unmatched. CDR3 region: CATSPSGVGFSTDTQYF. The CDR3 DNA follows: TGTGCCACCTCTCCTAGCGGGGTGGGGTTTAGCACAGATACGCAGTATTTT.

V usage is TRBV27 and J usage is TRBJ1-2, with D perhaps matching TRBD1 (5 bases). There are 14 residues in the CDR3. CDR1 is MNHEY, CDR2 SMNVEV, per germline (reference sequence). V was shortened by 6 bases and J by 0 bases, with 11 bases between the two germline ends. The CDR3 DNA is TGTGCCAGCAGCCGCGGGGCGACTAACTATGGCTACACCTTC. It codes for CASSRGATNYGYTF.